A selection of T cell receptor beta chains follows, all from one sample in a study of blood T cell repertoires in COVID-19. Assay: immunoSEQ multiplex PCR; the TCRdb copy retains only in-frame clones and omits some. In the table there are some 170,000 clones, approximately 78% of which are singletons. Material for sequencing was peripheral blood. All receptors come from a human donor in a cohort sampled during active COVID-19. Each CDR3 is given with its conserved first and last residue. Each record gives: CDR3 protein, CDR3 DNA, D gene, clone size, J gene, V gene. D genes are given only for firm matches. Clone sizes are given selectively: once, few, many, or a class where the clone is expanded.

CDR3aa: CASKRSGISNQPQHF
CDR3nt: TGTGCCAGCAAAAGGTCAGGGATTAGCAATCAGCCCCAGCATTTT
d_gene: NA
abundance: NA
j_gene: TRBJ1-5
v_gene: TRBV28

CDR3aa: CASSQGPWTSGYEQYF
CDR3nt: TGTGCCAGCAGCCAAGGACCGTGGACTAGCGGTTACGAGCAGTACTTC
d_gene: TRBD2
abundance: NA
j_gene: TRBJ2-7
v_gene: TRBV14

CDR3aa: CASSPTQSSYNEQFF
CDR3nt: TGTGCCAGCAGCCCAACCCAGTCATCCTACAATGAGCAGTTCTTC
d_gene: NA
abundance: NA
j_gene: TRBJ2-1
v_gene: TRBV6-5

CDR3aa: CASSYTSGSETQYF
CDR3nt: TGTGCCAGCAGCTACACCAGCGGGAGCGAGACCCAGTACTTC
d_gene: TRBD2
abundance: few
j_gene: TRBJ2-5
v_gene: TRBV11-2

CDR3aa: CASSPTGKSYEQYF
CDR3nt: TGTGCCAGCAGTCCTACAGGGAAGTCCTACGAGCAGTACTTC
d_gene: NA
abundance: NA
j_gene: TRBJ2-7
v_gene: TRBV6-5

CDR3aa: CAWSEQGNEQYF
CDR3nt: TGTGCCTGGAGTGAACAGGGTAACGAGCAGTACTTC
d_gene: NA
abundance: NA
j_gene: TRBJ2-7
v_gene: TRBV30

CDR3aa: CASSLVGGETQYF
CDR3nt: TGTGCCAGCAGCTTAGTAGGAGGAGAGACCCAGTACTTC
d_gene: NA
abundance: NA
j_gene: TRBJ2-5
v_gene: TRBV7-2

CDR3aa: CASSLGSGGENKNIQYF
CDR3nt: TGTGCCAGCAGCTTAGGGTCGGGGGGCGAAAATAAAAACATTCAGTACTTC
d_gene: NA
abundance: NA
j_gene: TRBJ2-4
v_gene: TRBV7-9

CDR3aa: CASRVTGDEKLFF
CDR3nt: TGCGCCAGCAGGGTGACAGGGGACGAAAAACTGTTTTTT
d_gene: TRBD1
abundance: NA
j_gene: TRBJ1-4
v_gene: TRBV4-1

CDR3aa: CASSLARGPGRETQYF
CDR3nt: TGTGCCAGCAGCTTGGCCAGGGGGCCGGGAAGAGAGACCCAGTACTTC
d_gene: TRBD1
abundance: NA
j_gene: TRBJ2-5
v_gene: TRBV5-6

CDR3aa: CASSENRVIGELFF
CDR3nt: TGTGCCAGCAGCGAAAATCGGGTTATCGGGGAGCTGTTTTTT
d_gene: NA
abundance: few
j_gene: TRBJ2-2
v_gene: TRBV7-2

CDR3aa: CASSSLAGTDTQYF
CDR3nt: TGTGCCAGCAGTTCCCTAGCGGGAACAGATACGCAGTATTTT
d_gene: TRBD2
abundance: NA
j_gene: TRBJ2-3
v_gene: TRBV27

CDR3aa: CASSYGPGGSGYEQYF
CDR3nt: TGTGCCAGCAGTTACGGTCCGGGCGGGAGTGGGTACGAGCAGTACTTC
d_gene: TRBD2
abundance: NA
j_gene: TRBJ2-7
v_gene: TRBV6-5

CDR3aa: CASSPLGGIFGQPQHF
CDR3nt: TGTGCCAGCAGCCCCTTAGGCGGGATTTTCGGGCAGCCCCAGCATTTT
d_gene: NA
abundance: NA
j_gene: TRBJ1-5
v_gene: TRBV7-9

CDR3aa: CASSWRSGGTEAFF
CDR3nt: TGTGCCAGCAGTTGGAGGTCGGGGGGGACTGAAGCTTTCTTT
d_gene: NA
abundance: NA
j_gene: TRBJ1-1
v_gene: TRBV27

CDR3aa: CAWSITQGNGANVLTF
CDR3nt: TGTGCCTGGAGTATTACGCAGGGGAATGGGGCCAACGTCCTGACTTTC
d_gene: NA
abundance: NA
j_gene: TRBJ2-6
v_gene: TRBV30

CDR3aa: CASSDRGQGEAFF
CDR3nt: TGTGCCAGCTCAGACAGGGGGCAAGGTGAAGCTTTCTTT
d_gene: TRBD1
abundance: NA
j_gene: TRBJ1-1
v_gene: TRBV18

CDR3aa: CASSYCGRYTGELFF
CDR3nt: TGTGCCAGCAGTTACTGCGGGAGATATACCGGGGAGCTGTTTTTT
d_gene: TRBD2
abundance: NA
j_gene: TRBJ2-2
v_gene: TRBV6-5

CDR3aa: CASSSSGGKNYGYTF
CDR3nt: TGTGCCAGCAGTTCCTCAGGGGGCAAGAACTATGGCTACACCTTC
d_gene: TRBD1
abundance: NA
j_gene: TRBJ1-2
v_gene: TRBV27

CDR3aa: CASSSSGGANEQFF
CDR3nt: TGTGCCAGCAGCTCTAGCGGGGGGGCAAATGAGCAGTTCTTC
d_gene: TRBD2
abundance: NA
j_gene: TRBJ2-1
v_gene: TRBV7-9

CDR3aa: CASRRQGAAEAFF
CDR3nt: TGTGCCAGCAGGAGACAGGGGGCGGCTGAAGCTTTCTTT
d_gene: TRBD1
abundance: NA
j_gene: TRBJ1-1
v_gene: TRBV6-5

CDR3aa: CASSPGPGLAGFGTDTQYF
CDR3nt: TGTGCCAGCAGCCCCGGGCCGGGACTAGCGGGCTTTGGCACAGATACGCAGTATTTT
d_gene: TRBD2
abundance: NA
j_gene: TRBJ2-3
v_gene: TRBV6-2/TRBV6-3

CDR3aa: CAYSRSGRGELFF
CDR3nt: TGTGCCTATTCCCGGAGCGGCCGCGGGGAGCTGTTTTTT
d_gene: NA
abundance: NA
j_gene: TRBJ2-2
v_gene: TRBV30

CDR3aa: CASSIKRGGELFF
CDR3nt: TGTGCCAGTAGTATAAAGCGCGGCGGGGAGCTGTTTTTT
d_gene: NA
abundance: NA
j_gene: TRBJ2-2
v_gene: TRBV19

CDR3aa: CASSLRGSGQETQYF
CDR3nt: TGTGCCAGCAGCTTAAGAGGAAGCGGCCAAGAGACCCAGTACTTC
d_gene: NA
abundance: NA
j_gene: TRBJ2-5
v_gene: TRBV7-3

CDR3aa: CASSSTGQGAPGELFF
CDR3nt: TGTGCCAGCAGCTCGACGGGACAGGGGGCGCCCGGGGAGCTGTTTTTT
d_gene: TRBD1
abundance: NA
j_gene: TRBJ2-2
v_gene: TRBV7-3

CDR3aa: CASSATGYYEQYF
CDR3nt: TGTGCCAGCAGTGCGACAGGGTACTACGAGCAGTACTTC
d_gene: TRBD1
abundance: NA
j_gene: TRBJ2-7
v_gene: TRBV27

CDR3aa: CASAPSGSTGELFF
CDR3nt: TGTGCCAGCGCCCCTAGCGGGAGCACCGGGGAGCTGTTTTTT
d_gene: TRBD2
abundance: NA
j_gene: TRBJ2-2
v_gene: TRBV9

CDR3aa: CASQDRAYEQYF
CDR3nt: TGTGCCAGCCAGGACAGGGCCTACGAGCAGTACTTC
d_gene: TRBD1
abundance: NA
j_gene: TRBJ2-7
v_gene: TRBV28

CDR3aa: CASSVHSDLNQPQHF
CDR3nt: TGTGCCAGCAGCGTGCACAGTGATCTCAATCAGCCCCAGCATTTT
d_gene: NA
abundance: NA
j_gene: TRBJ1-5
v_gene: TRBV9

CDR3aa: CASSPQGGNTEAFF
CDR3nt: TGTGCCAGCAGCCCACAGGGGGGCAACACTGAAGCTTTCTTT
d_gene: TRBD1
abundance: NA
j_gene: TRBJ1-1
v_gene: TRBV28

CDR3aa: CASSPRSSADGYEQYF
CDR3nt: TGTGCCAGCAGCCCCCGGTCATCGGCTGACGGGTACGAGCAGTACTTC
d_gene: NA
abundance: NA
j_gene: TRBJ2-7
v_gene: TRBV9

CDR3aa: CASSENHPGGPGNEQFF
CDR3nt: TGCGCCAGCAGTGAGAATCACCCGGGGGGGCCCGGGAATGAGCAGTTCTTC
d_gene: TRBD2
abundance: NA
j_gene: TRBJ2-1
v_gene: TRBV10-1

CDR3aa: CASSSGGGSYNEQFF
CDR3nt: TGCGCCAGCAGCTCAGGCGGGGGGTCCTACAATGAGCAGTTCTTC
d_gene: TRBD2
abundance: NA
j_gene: TRBJ2-1
v_gene: TRBV5-1

CDR3aa: CASSLGTMNTGELFF
CDR3nt: TGTGCCAGCAGCTTAGGGACTATGAACACCGGGGAGCTGTTTTTT
d_gene: NA
abundance: NA
j_gene: TRBJ2-2
v_gene: TRBV7-8

CDR3aa: CASRSGTGRTEAFF
CDR3nt: TGTGCCAGCAGGTCCGGGACAGGGAGGACTGAAGCTTTCTTT
d_gene: TRBD1
abundance: NA
j_gene: TRBJ1-1
v_gene: TRBV5-4

CDR3aa: CASSSGQGTDTQYF
CDR3nt: TGTGCCAGCAGCTCAGGACAGGGAACAGATACGCAGTATTTT
d_gene: TRBD1
abundance: NA
j_gene: TRBJ2-3
v_gene: TRBV11-3

CDR3aa: CASSLGVRGTGNTIYF
CDR3nt: TGCGCCAGCAGCTTGGGTGTACGGGGGACTGGAAACACCATATATTTT
d_gene: NA
abundance: NA
j_gene: TRBJ1-3
v_gene: TRBV5-1

CDR3aa: CATSSGSQETQYF
CDR3nt: TGTGCCACTTCCTCGGGTAGCCAAGAGACCCAGTACTTC
d_gene: NA
abundance: NA
j_gene: TRBJ2-5
v_gene: TRBV19

CDR3aa: CASGQVQPQHF
CDR3nt: TGCGCCAGCGGGCAAGTTCAGCCCCAGCATTTT
d_gene: NA
abundance: NA
j_gene: TRBJ1-5
v_gene: TRBV23-1

CDR3aa: CASSLLSGHTPGELFF
CDR3nt: TGTGCCAGCAGCTTACTCTCCGGACACACTCCGGGGGAGCTGTTTTTT
d_gene: NA
abundance: NA
j_gene: TRBJ2-2
v_gene: TRBV7-6

CDR3aa: CASSSQRASGYPYEQYF
CDR3nt: TGTGCCAGCAGCTCCCAAAGGGCTAGCGGGTACCCATACGAGCAGTACTTC
d_gene: TRBD2
abundance: NA
j_gene: TRBJ2-7
v_gene: TRBV7-9

CDR3aa: CASSLNLLAGVRETQYF
CDR3nt: TGTGCCAGCAGCTTAAACCTACTAGCGGGAGTACGGGAGACCCAGTACTTC
d_gene: TRBD2
abundance: NA
j_gene: TRBJ2-5
v_gene: TRBV5-6

CDR3aa: CASSSARSNYGYTF
CDR3nt: TGTGCCAGTAGTTCAGCCAGGTCGAACTATGGCTACACCTTC
d_gene: NA
abundance: NA
j_gene: TRBJ1-2
v_gene: TRBV19

CDR3aa: CASSLPDWRSYGYTF
CDR3nt: TGTGCCAGCAGCTTGCCCGATTGGAGGAGCTATGGCTACACCTTC
d_gene: NA
abundance: NA
j_gene: TRBJ1-2
v_gene: TRBV7-9

CDR3aa: CASTSQGYKSGKLFF
CDR3nt: TGTGCCAGTACTTCTCAGGGTTATAAAAGCGGGAAGCTGTTTTTT
d_gene: TRBD2
abundance: NA
j_gene: TRBJ2-2
v_gene: TRBV19

CDR3aa: CASGPPVGNEQFF
CDR3nt: TGTGCTAGTGGTCCCCCGGTTGGCAATGAGCAGTTCTTC
d_gene: NA
abundance: NA
j_gene: TRBJ2-1
v_gene: TRBV12-5

CDR3aa: CASSYPGGLGNEQFF
CDR3nt: TGTGCCAGCAGTTACCCCGGCGGACTAGGTAACGAGCAGTTCTTC
d_gene: TRBD2
abundance: NA
j_gene: TRBJ2-1
v_gene: TRBV6-2/TRBV6-3

CDR3aa: CASSQEGWSYEQYF
CDR3nt: TGTGCCAGCAGCCAAGAGGGCTGGTCCTACGAGCAGTACTTC
d_gene: NA
abundance: NA
j_gene: TRBJ2-7
v_gene: TRBV3-1/TRBV3-2